This TCR beta chain was found in a study of cytomegalovirus exposure and HLA in healthy donors. This CDR3 is 17 amino acids long. CDR1 MDHEN and CDR2 SYDVKM come from the germline V gene. V shed 0 bases, J shed 8 bases, and the junction held 10 bases outside the gene matches. The primer mix had 60 Vbeta and 13 Jbeta primers. Assay used: immunoSEQ multiplex PCR; TCRdb lists only in-frame clones, some missing. The table has around 130,000 clones, about 76% seen once. J is TRBJ1-6 and V is TRBV28, with 7 bases matching TRBD1. Sequencing was performed on PBMCs. The sequence was collected from a man younger than 30 in good health and CMV-seronegative. DNA of the CDR3: TGTGCCAGCAGTTTATGGTCCACCGGGACAGCGGATTCACCCCTCCACTTT. Translating it yields CASSLWSTGTADSPLHF.